This note documents a single T cell receptor beta chain sequence. The clone's antigen remains unknown. CDR1 is given as SGHRS and CDR2 as YFSETQ, both from the germline V gene. There are 15 amino acids in the CDR3, from cysteine to phenylalanine inclusive. The protein alone is recorded here. These data belong to a study of CXCR3-negative and CXCR3-positive naive CD8 T cells (dated by TCRdb to between 2019 and 2020). Study-level background: In total, 120 million to 150 million TRB reads were obtained, which works out to roughly 1.5 +/- 0.3 million reads per library. Naive subsets from about five donors and memory cells from 3 donors were included in the TRBV-TRBJ cluster analysis. Diversity and physicochemical repertoire analyses were performed on some eleven donors pooled from two independent experiments.

What the study reported, not specific to this receptor: Both naive subsets had comparably high repertoire diversity, while memory CD8+ T cells had much lower repertoire diversity. Because surface CD5, which has been linked to self-reactivity in mice, was comparable between naive subsets, TCR interaction strength was also inferred from TRB CDR3 physicochemical properties. Compared with CXCR3-negative naive cells, CXCR3-positive naive cells had TRB CDR3s with higher hydrophobicity (lower Kidera factor 4), lower energy, and higher strength and volume indices. CXCR3 expression partially decreased after cryopreservation, so most assays used freshly isolated PBMCs. Similar TRBV-TRBJ usage was shown by naive CXCR3-negative and CXCR3-positive cells from the same donor, whereas distinct patterns were shown by memory cells.

Each CD8+ T cell subset was flow-sorted in triplicate, and 250,000 to 300,000 cells per subset were placed directly into RLT lysis buffer. To keep memory contaminants out, a stringent definition of naive CD8+ T cells was applied: CD45RO-CCR7+CD27+CD95-. Peripheral blood mononuclear cells were isolated from buffy coats by standard density gradient centrifugation. A FACSAria III was used to flow-sort naive CD8+ T cells into CXCR3-negative and CXCR3-positive populations. Total RNA was extracted from sorted cells with an RNeasy Mini Kit. Instrument used: NextSeq 550. The Human TCR Profiling Kit (MiLaboratory) was used to make UMI-labeled 5' RACE TRB cDNA libraries. The full amount of extracted RNA was used for cDNA synthesis, and the full amount of resulting cDNA was used for PCR amplification. Libraries were prepared in parallel with an identical number of PCR cycles. Per the original workflow: With a requirement of at least two reads per UMI, MIGEC and MiXCR extracted about 48,000 +/- 9,800 unique UMI-labeled TRB cDNA molecules per library. On average, about 40,000 +/- 10,000 functional in-frame TRB CDR3 nucleotide clonotypes lacking stop codons were found per library. After downsampling to 5000 UMI-labeled TRB molecules per sample, diversity metrics, including normalized Shannon-Wiener and Chao1, were computed in VDJtools. VDJtools was used to calculate clonotype-size-weighted physicochemical properties of the central five CDR3 residues, namely interaction energy, strength, volume and Kidera factor 4. TCRdb reprocessed the reads, so every CDR3 protein sequence counts as one entry and DNA is not shown. These V and J calls originate from TCRdb's pipeline instead of the authors' own analysis. The data table for this sample lists 92,000 or so distinct CDR3 sequences. Of the sample, roughly 1.1% falls within the top ten clones.

In this chain, TRBV5-1 is recombined with TRBJ2-2. Sequencing used naive CXCR3- CD8+ T cells from blood. The meaning of the sample's cell subset or site label: CD45RO-CCR7+CD27+CD95- naive CD8+ T cells lacking CXCR3 (TNR3-). This TCR was recovered from a human donor in good health. Some clones in this sample may be carry-over from other donors' samples. The encoded CDR3 is CASSLGGRVTGELFF. With the rest looked up from the reference TRBV5-1 and TRBJ2-2 genes rather than sequenced, the full variable domain is KAGVTQTPRYLIKTRGQQVTLSCSPISGHRSVSWYQQTPGQGLQFLFEYFSETQRNKGNFPGRFSGRQFSNSRSEMNVSTLELGDSALYLCASSLGGRVTGELFFGEGSRLTVL.